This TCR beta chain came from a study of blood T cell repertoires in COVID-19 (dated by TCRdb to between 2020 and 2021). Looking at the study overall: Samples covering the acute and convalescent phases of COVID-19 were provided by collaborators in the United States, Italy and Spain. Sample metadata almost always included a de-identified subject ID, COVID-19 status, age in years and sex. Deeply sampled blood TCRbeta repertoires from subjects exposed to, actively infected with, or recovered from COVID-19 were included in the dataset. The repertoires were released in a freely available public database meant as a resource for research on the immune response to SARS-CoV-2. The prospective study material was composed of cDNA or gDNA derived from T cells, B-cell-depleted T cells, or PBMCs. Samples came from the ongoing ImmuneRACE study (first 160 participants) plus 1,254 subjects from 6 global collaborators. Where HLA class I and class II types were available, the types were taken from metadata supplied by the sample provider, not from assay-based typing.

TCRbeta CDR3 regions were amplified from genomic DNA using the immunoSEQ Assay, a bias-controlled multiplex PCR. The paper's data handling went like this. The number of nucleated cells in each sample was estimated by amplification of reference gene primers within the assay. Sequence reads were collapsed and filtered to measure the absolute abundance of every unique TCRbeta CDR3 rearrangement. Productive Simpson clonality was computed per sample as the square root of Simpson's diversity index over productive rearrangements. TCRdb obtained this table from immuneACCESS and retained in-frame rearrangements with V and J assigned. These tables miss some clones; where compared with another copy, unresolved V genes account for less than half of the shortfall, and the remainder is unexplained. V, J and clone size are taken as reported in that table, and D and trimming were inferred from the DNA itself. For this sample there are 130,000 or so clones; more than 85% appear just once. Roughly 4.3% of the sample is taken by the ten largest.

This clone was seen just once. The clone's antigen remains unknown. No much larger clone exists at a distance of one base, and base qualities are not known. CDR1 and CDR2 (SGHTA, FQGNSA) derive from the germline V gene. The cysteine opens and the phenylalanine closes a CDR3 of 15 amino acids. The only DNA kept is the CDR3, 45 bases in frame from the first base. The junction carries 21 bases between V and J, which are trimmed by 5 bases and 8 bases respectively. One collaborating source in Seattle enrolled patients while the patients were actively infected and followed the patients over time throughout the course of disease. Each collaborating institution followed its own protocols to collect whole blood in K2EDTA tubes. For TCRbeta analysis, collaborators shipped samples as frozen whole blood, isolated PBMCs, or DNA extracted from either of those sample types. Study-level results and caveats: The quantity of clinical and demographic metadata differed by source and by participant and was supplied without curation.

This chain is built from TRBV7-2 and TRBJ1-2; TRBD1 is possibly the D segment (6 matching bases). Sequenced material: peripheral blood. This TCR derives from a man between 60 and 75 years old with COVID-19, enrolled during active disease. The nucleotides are TGTGCCAGCAGCCCCCGACAGGTAGGGGCGGAGGGCTACACCTTC. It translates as CASSPRQVGAEGYTF.